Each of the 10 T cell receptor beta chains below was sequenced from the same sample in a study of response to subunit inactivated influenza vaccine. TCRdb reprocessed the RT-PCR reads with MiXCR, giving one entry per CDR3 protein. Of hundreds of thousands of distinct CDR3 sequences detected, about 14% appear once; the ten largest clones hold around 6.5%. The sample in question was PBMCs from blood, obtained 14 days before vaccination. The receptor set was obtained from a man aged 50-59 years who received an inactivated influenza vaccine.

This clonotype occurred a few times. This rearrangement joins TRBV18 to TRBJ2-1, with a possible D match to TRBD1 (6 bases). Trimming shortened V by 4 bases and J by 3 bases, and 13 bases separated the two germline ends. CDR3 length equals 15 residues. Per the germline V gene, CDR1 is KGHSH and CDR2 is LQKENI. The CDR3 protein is CASSQYRDIYNEQFF. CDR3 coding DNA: TGTGCCAGCTCACAGTACCGGGACATCTACAATGAGCAGTTCTTC.

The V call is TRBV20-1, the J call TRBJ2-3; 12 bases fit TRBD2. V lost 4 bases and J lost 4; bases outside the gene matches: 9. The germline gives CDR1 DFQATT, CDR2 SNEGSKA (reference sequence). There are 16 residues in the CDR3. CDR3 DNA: TGCAGTGCTACGGGGCGACTAGCGGGAGCCCCAGATACGCAGTATTTT. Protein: CSATGRLAGAPDTQYF.

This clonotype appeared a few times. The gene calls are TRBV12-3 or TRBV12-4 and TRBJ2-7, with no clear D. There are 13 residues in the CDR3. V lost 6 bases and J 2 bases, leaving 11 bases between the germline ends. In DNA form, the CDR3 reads TGTGCCAGCAGCTCCCTAATAGCCTACGAGCAGTACTTC. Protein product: CASSSLIAYEQYF.

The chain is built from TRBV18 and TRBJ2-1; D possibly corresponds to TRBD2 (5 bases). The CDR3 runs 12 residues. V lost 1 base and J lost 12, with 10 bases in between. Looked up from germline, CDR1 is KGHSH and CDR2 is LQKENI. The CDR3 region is CASSPQDLGQFF. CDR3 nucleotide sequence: TGTGCCAGCTCACCACAGGACTTAGGGCAGTTCTTC.

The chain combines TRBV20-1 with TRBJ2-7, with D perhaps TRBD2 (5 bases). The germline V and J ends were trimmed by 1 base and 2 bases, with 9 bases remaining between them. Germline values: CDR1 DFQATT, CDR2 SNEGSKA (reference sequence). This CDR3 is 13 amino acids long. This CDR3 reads CSARAGYPYEQYF. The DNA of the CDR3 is TGCAGTGCTAGAGCGGGGTACCCCTACGAGCAGTACTTC.

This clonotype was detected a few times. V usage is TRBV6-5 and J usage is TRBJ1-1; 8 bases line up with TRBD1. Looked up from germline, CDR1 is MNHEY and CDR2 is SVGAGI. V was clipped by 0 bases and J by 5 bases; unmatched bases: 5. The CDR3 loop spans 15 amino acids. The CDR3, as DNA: TGTGCCAGCAGTTACTCACTCAGGGGGCGAACTGAAGCTTTCTTT. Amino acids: CASSYSLRGRTEAFF.

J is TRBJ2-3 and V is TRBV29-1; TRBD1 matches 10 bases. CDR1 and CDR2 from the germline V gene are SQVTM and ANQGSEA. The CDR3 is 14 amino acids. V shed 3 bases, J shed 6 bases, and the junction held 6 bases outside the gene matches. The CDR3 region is CSVDGTGVFDTQYF. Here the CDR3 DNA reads TGCAGCGTTGATGGGACAGGGGTCTTTGATACGCAGTATTTT.

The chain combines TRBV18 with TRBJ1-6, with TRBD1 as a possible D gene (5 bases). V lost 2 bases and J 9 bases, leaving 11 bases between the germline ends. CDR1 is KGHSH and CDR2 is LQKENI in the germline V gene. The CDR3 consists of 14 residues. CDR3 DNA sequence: TGTGCCAGCTCACCAGAAATGCAGGGTTCACCCCTCCACTTT. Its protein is CASSPEMQGSPLHF.

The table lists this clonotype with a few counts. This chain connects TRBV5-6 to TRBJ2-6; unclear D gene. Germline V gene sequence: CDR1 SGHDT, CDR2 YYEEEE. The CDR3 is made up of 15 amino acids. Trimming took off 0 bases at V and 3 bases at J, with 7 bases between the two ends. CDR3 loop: CASSLALLGANVLTF. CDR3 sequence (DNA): TGTGCCAGCAGCTTGGCGCTGCTTGGGGCCAACGTCCTGACTTTC.

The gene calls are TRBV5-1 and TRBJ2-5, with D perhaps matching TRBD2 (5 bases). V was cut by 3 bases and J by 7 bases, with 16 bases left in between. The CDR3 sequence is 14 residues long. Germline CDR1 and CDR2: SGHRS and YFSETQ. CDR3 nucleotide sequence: TGCGCCAGCAGCTCCGAGGGTACCAGAACGACCCAGTACTTC. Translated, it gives CASSSEGTRTTQYF.